The sequence of this T cell receptor (beta chain) was determined in a study of blood T cells in healthy people across ages. The study's findings and limits: Naive CD4+ cell counts and diversity both ran higher in long-lived than in aged donors. Measured against age, TCR beta diversity per million T cells decreased in a roughly linear manner.

A few counts support this clonotype. Its antigen remains unknown. Per the germline V gene, CDR1 is MNHEY and CDR2 is SMNVEV (reference sequence). The CDR3 has 15 residues. V lost 3 bases, J lost 2 bases, and 11 bases lay in between. Each sample provided at least 6 micrograms of extracted total RNA. Next came a second PCR, run for roughly 6 to 11 cycles, which used a sample-barcoded 5' primer along with a J-beta primer mix. One entry per CDR3 protein results from TCRdb running MiXCR on the 5' RACE reads. In the table there are 1.5 million to 2 million distinct CDR3 sequences, roughly 27% of which are singletons.

Sequencing input: blood. The receptor's source is a woman aged 25 to 39 in good health. This chain connects TRBV27 to TRBJ1-5, with no clear D. The CDR3 nucleotides are TGTGCCAGCAGTTTCGGTTCATTAGGCAATCAGCCCCAGCATTTT. This gives the protein CASSFGSLGNQPQHF.